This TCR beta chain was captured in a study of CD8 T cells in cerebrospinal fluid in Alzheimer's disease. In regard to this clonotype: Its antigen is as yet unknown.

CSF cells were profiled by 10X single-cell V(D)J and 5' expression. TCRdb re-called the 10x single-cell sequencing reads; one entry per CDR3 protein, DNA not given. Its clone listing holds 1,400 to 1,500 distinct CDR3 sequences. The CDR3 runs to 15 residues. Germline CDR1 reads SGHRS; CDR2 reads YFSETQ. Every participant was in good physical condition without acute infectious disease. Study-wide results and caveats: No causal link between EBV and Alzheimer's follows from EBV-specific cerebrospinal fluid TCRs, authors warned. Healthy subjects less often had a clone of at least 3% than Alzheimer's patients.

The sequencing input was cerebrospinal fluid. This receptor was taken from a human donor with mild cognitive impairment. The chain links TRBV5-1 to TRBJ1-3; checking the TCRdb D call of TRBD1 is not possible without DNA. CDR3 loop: CASSRQGLSGNTIYF.